The present T cell receptor (beta chain) was sequenced within a study of T cell repertoires in cytomegalovirus infection. Study information: Recently described HLA-C-restricted plus well-studied HLA-B-restricted CMV epitopes were used. Signatures in public TCR beta sequences pointed to both CMV infection and matching HLA type.

Regarding the study as a whole: Clonotype analysis showed dominance of the ex vivo response by HLA-C-restricted CMV-specific TCR beta clonotypes.

The CDR3 loop spans 19 amino acids. CDR1 and CDR2 (germline): MDHEN, SYDVKM. V dropped 1 base and J dropped 5 bases, with 26 bases sitting between them. TCRdb redid the calling of the reads with MiXCR, one entry per CDR3 protein. The data hold approximately 300,000 distinct CDR3 sequences, with 25% to 35% observed a single time. This clonotype was counted only a few times. Its antigen is currently unknown. Material: cultured PBMCs, obtained from culture after CMV antigen stimulation. The chain links TRBV28 to TRBJ2-5; perhaps TRBD2 as D (6 bases). This TCR came from a human donor in good health (CMV status not recorded). Some clones in this sample may be carry-over from other donors' samples. The CDR3, as DNA: TGTGCCAGCAGTTTATCGGGGGTCTTCCGGGTCCCCAGGGCGGAGACCCAGTACTTC. This sequence encodes CASSLSGVFRVPRAETQYF.